This T cell receptor (beta chain) was captured in a study of T cells in Graves' hyperthyroidism and ophthalmopathy. Study results and caveats: Median prediction lead before ophthalmopathy onset was 5.5 to 7 months with the model.

CDR3 length: 14 residues. In germline, CDR1 is SGHVS, CDR2 FQNEAQ. What was amplified from RNA transcripts were TCR beta CDR3 regions. First-round RT-PCR targeting the TCR CDR3 was performed with the HTBI primer set. TCRdb passed the multiplex PCR reads through MiXCR, listing each CDR3 protein once. The profile shows around 350,000 distinct CDR3 sequences, less than 15% of them singletons. This clonotype was detected ten times or more. What it recognizes is unknown. The junction departs from the called germline gene at one end, perhaps through a read error. V gene TRBV7-8 combines with J gene TRBJ2-1, with D uncertain. The material sequenced was blood. This TCR derives from a woman aged 18 to 35 with Graves' hyperthyroidism. As DNA, the CDR3 is TGTGCCAGCAGCTTCGCTAGGGTTTACACTGAGCAGTTCTTC. This sequence encodes CASSFARVYTEQFF.